This is a list of T cell receptor beta chains from one sample in a study of OX40 agonist ivuxolimab in advanced cancers. The method was immunoSEQ multiplex PCR; TCRdb's version includes in-frame clones alone and lacks a portion of them. The sample shows nearly 50,000 clones, more than 85% of them seen only once. The sample was CD4+ or CD8+ T cells sorted from blood, taken in a trial of the OX40 agonist ivuxolimab. The receptors were sampled from an adult with an advanced solid tumor such as melanoma, head and neck, liver or kidney cancer. CDR3s include the opening cysteine and the closing phenylalanine or tryptophan. The order of the fields is CDR3 protein, CDR3 DNA, clone size, V gene, D gene, J gene. A D gene is named only where the DNA matches it firmly. Clone size is not always given. Where it is, it says once, few, many or a class for expanded clones.

CDR3: CARTVIVRKTYGYTF; DNA: TGTGCCAGAACTGTTATAGTGAGAAAGACCTATGGCTACACCTTC; size: .; V: TRBV5-3; D: .; J: TRBJ1-2
CDR3: CASSPLAHQETQYF; DNA: TGTGCCAGCAGCCCTTTGGCCCATCAAGAGACCCAGTACTTC; size: .; V: TRBV27; D: .; J: TRBJ2-5
CDR3: CASSLSRLDYIYSYNEQFF; DNA: TGTGCCAGCAGTTTATCCCGCCTTGACTACATCTACTCCTACAATGAGCAGTTCTTC; size: .; V: TRBV27; D: .; J: TRBJ2-1
CDR3: CASSTRQGGASPLHF; DNA: TGTGCCAGTAGTACAAGACAGGGTGGGGCTTCACCCCTCCACTTT; size: once; V: TRBV19; D: TRBD1; J: TRBJ1-6
CDR3: CASSLVLVGEQFF; DNA: TGTGCCAGCAGCTTAGTTCTAGTGGGTGAGCAGTTCTTC; size: .; V: TRBV7-9; D: .; J: TRBJ2-1
CDR3: CASSLQLAGPYEQYF; DNA: TGTGCCAGCAGTTTACAACTAGCGGGGCCCTACGAGCAGTACTTC; size: .; V: TRBV6-5; D: TRBD2; J: TRBJ2-7
CDR3: CASSQDQGNSNQPQHF; DNA: TGCGCCAGCAGCCAAGATCAAGGCAATAGCAATCAGCCCCAGCATTTT; size: .; V: TRBV4-1; D: .; J: TRBJ1-5
CDR3: CASSLLAGSGRLRTDTQYF; DNA: TGTGCCAGCAGCTTATTAGCGGGTAGCGGGAGGCTTCGGACAGATACGCAGTATTTT; size: once; V: TRBV7-9; D: TRBD2; J: TRBJ2-3
CDR3: CASSGPPPDRTSLLNYGYTF; DNA: TGTGCCAGCAGTGGACCCCCGCCCGACAGAACATCACTCCTTAACTATGGCTACACCTTC; size: .; V: TRBV2; D: .; J: TRBJ1-2
CDR3: CASSLNMAGQGEKLFF; DNA: TGCGCCAGCAGCTTGAATATGGCAGGGCAAGGAGAAAAACTGTTTTTT; size: .; V: TRBV5-1; D: .; J: TRBJ1-4
CDR3: CASSPDNRAYNSPLHF; DNA: TGTGCCAGCAGCCCGGACAATAGGGCATATAATTCACCCCTCCACTTT; size: .; V: TRBV5-4; D: .; J: TRBJ1-6
CDR3: CASSYSSLNTEAFF; DNA: TGTGCCAGCAGTTACTCTTCCCTGAACACTGAAGCTTTCTTT; size: .; V: TRBV6-6; D: .; J: TRBJ1-1
CDR3: CASSLSGGVKNIQYF; DNA: TGTGCCAGCAGCTTAAGTGGGGGGGTCAAAAACATTCAGTACTTC; size: .; V: TRBV7-9; D: TRBD2; J: TRBJ2-4
CDR3: CSVEGQAGAEAFF; DNA: TGCAGCGTTGAGGGACAGGCTGGAGCTGAAGCTTTCTTT; size: .; V: TRBV29-1; D: TRBD1; J: TRBJ1-1
CDR3: CASSGGAGLYEQYF; DNA: TGTGCCAGCAGCGGAGGGGCGGGACTCTACGAGCAGTACTTC; size: .; V: TRBV21-1; D: .; J: TRBJ2-7
CDR3: CASSGTGQETQYF; DNA: TGTGCCAGCAGCGGGACAGGGCAAGAGACCCAGTACTTC; size: once; V: TRBV9; D: TRBD1; J: TRBJ2-5
CDR3: CASSEALQRGTYEQYF; DNA: TGTGCCAGCAGTGAAGCGCTTCAGCGGGGGACCTACGAGCAGTACTTC; size: .; V: TRBV2; D: TRBD2; J: TRBJ2-7
CDR3: CASRDRSSYNEQFF; DNA: TGTGCCAGCAGAGACAGGAGCTCCTACAATGAGCAGTTCTTC; size: .; V: TRBV6-1; D: .; J: TRBJ2-1
CDR3: CASSQETPLQGQGFYGYTF; DNA: TGTGCCAGCAGCCAAGAAACCCCTCTGCAGGGACAGGGTTTCTATGGCTACACCTTC; size: .; V: TRBV4-2; D: TRBD1; J: TRBJ1-2
CDR3: CASSTGGAGNYGYTF; DNA: TGCGCCAGCAGTACAGGTGGGGCGGGAAACTATGGCTACACCTTC; size: .; V: TRBV5-1; D: .; J: TRBJ1-2
CDR3: CASSTDRASSGNTIYF; DNA: TGTGCCAGTAGTACCGACAGGGCTAGCTCTGGAAACACCATATATTTT; size: .; V: TRBV19; D: TRBD1; J: TRBJ1-3
CDR3: CASSISDYSGNTIYF; DNA: TGTGCCAGCAGCATATCAGACTACTCTGGAAACACCATATATTTT; size: once; V: TRBV11-1; D: .; J: TRBJ1-3
CDR3: CASSPGTSGGTETQYF; DNA: TGTGCCAGCAGCCCAGGGACTAGCGGGGGGACGGAGACCCAGTACTTC; size: few; V: TRBV9; D: TRBD2; J: TRBJ2-5
CDR3: CASSGDSLNEQFF; DNA: TGTGCCAGCAGTGGGGACAGCCTCAATGAGCAGTTCTTC; size: .; V: TRBV28; D: TRBD1; J: TRBJ2-1
CDR3: CASSEETGISNQPQHF; DNA: TGCGCCAGCAGTGAGGAGACAGGGATCAGCAATCAGCCCCAGCATTTT; size: few; V: TRBV10-2; D: TRBD1; J: TRBJ1-5
CDR3: CASSIVGEVGNQPQHF; DNA: TGTGCCAGTAGTATAGTGGGGGAAGTTGGCAATCAGCCCCAGCATTTT; size: .; V: TRBV19; D: .; J: TRBJ1-5
CDR3: CATSRGVGWRRGNTIYF; DNA: TGTGCCACCAGCAGAGGTGTAGGTTGGCGGAGAGGAAACACCATATATTTT; size: .; V: TRBV15; D: .; J: TRBJ1-3
CDR3: CASSRDRATDTQYF; DNA: TGTGCCAGCAGTCGGGACAGGGCCACAGATACGCAGTATTTT; size: .; V: TRBV2; D: TRBD1; J: TRBJ2-3
CDR3: CSVRSSGSYEQYF; DNA: TGCAGCGTCCGTTCTAGCGGGAGTTACGAGCAGTACTTC; size: once; V: TRBV29-1; D: TRBD2; J: TRBJ2-7
CDR3: CASSSQGARGTEFF; DNA: TGTGCCAGCAGTAGCCAGGGGGCGCGAGGAACAGAGTTCTTT; size: .; V: TRBV6-5; D: TRBD1; J: TRBJ1-1
CDR3: CAISAGATGNTIYF; DNA: TGTGCCATCAGTGCAGGGGCAACCGGAAACACCATATATTTT; size: .; V: TRBV10-3; D: .; J: TRBJ1-3
CDR3: CASSLDLSGVDTQYF; DNA: TGTGCCAGCAGCTTAGATCTTAGCGGGGTGGATACGCAGTATTTT; size: .; V: TRBV7-9; D: TRBD2; J: TRBJ2-3
CDR3: CAWSSGQSYEQYF; DNA: TGTGCCTGGAGTTCCGGACAGTCCTACGAGCAGTACTTC; size: few; V: TRBV30; D: .; J: TRBJ2-7
CDR3: CASMRELNTEAFF; DNA: TGTGCCAGCATGCGGGAGTTGAACACTGAAGCTTTCTTT; size: once; V: TRBV2; D: .; J: TRBJ1-1
CDR3: CASSPEGTVSYEQYF; DNA: TGTGCCAGCAGTCCGGAGGGTACAGTCTCCTACGAGCAGTACTTC; size: .; V: TRBV6-6; D: .; J: TRBJ2-7
CDR3: CASSFQGARDEKLFF; DNA: TGCGCCAGCAGTTTCCAGGGGGCGCGAGATGAAAAACTGTTTTTT; size: .; V: TRBV5-1; D: TRBD1; J: TRBJ1-4
CDR3: CASSLAGWPYEQYF; DNA: TGTGCCAGCAGCTTAGCGGGGTGGCCCTACGAGCAGTACTTC; size: .; V: TRBV7-2; D: .; J: TRBJ2-7
CDR3: CATLRGLADTQYF; DNA: TGTGCCACCCTCCGCGGACTCGCAGATACGCAGTATTTT; size: .; V: TRBV6-1; D: .; J: TRBJ2-3
CDR3: CASSAPIAGANSGANVLTF; DNA: TGTGCCAGCAGCGCCCCGATAGCGGGAGCCAACTCTGGGGCCAACGTCCTGACTTTC; size: once; V: TRBV9; D: TRBD2; J: TRBJ2-6
CDR3: CSVVVPGNTIYF; DNA: TGCAGCGTGGTAGTCCCTGGAAACACCATATATTTT; size: .; V: TRBV29-1; D: .; J: TRBJ1-3
CDR3: CASSADGSNQPQHF; DNA: TGCGCCAGCAGCGCCGACGGAAGCAATCAGCCCCAGCATTTT; size: .; V: TRBV5-1; D: .; J: TRBJ1-5
CDR3: CASSLGVAGRNEKLFF; DNA: TGCGCCAGCAGCTTGGGGGTTGCAGGGCGGAATGAAAAACTGTTTTTT; size: .; V: TRBV5-1; D: .; J: TRBJ1-4
CDR3: CASSQGGRDRQETQYF; DNA: TGTGCCAGCAGCCAAGGCGGAAGGGACAGACAAGAGACCCAGTACTTC; size: .; V: TRBV4-2; D: TRBD1; J: TRBJ2-5
CDR3: CASSTVAGDYEQYF; DNA: TGTGCCAGCAGCACCGTAGCGGGGGACTACGAGCAGTACTTC; size: once; V: TRBV7-3; D: TRBD2; J: TRBJ2-7